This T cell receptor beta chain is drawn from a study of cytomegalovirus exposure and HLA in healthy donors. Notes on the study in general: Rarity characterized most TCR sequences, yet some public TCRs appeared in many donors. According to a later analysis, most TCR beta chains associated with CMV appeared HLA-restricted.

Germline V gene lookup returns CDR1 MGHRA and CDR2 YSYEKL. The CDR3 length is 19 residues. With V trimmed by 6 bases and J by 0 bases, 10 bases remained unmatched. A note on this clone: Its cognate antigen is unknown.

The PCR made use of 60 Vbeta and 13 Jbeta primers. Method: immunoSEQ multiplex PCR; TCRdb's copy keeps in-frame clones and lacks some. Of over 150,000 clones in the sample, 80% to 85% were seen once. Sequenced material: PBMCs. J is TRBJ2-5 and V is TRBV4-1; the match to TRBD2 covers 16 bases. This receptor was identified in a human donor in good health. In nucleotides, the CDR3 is TGCGCCAGCAGGCCCGGGACTAGCGGGGGGGCCCGGTACCAAGAGACCCAGTACTTC. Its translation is CASRPGTSGGARYQETQYF.